This T cell receptor beta chain was found in a study of immune evolution from preneoplasia to lung adenocarcinoma. Resections took place in Japan or China from about 2013 to 2018. Repertoires were generated with immunoSEQ multiplex PCR, while TCRdb's copy carries only in-frame clones and drops some. The sample shows about 7,900 clones, 78% of them seen only once. Germline values: CDR1 GTSNPN, CDR2 SVGIG (reference sequence). CDR3 size: 13 residues. Study results and limitations: Later-stage lesions seemingly showed higher T cell density and diversity than normal lung.

As for this clone: What it binds is unknown.

The chain uses TRBV30 and TRBJ2-2; 7 bases are shared with TRBD2. This TCR was recovered from a person aged 70 to 80 with lung adenocarcinoma. The sequenced sample was FFPE adjacent normal lung tissue. The CDR3 is CARAGEHTGELFF. The CDR3 DNA sequence: TGTGCACGGGCGGGGGAACACACCGGGGAGCTGTTTTTT.